This TCR beta chain was captured in a study of OX40 agonist ivuxolimab in advanced cancers. In the study overall: Checkpoint inhibitors had been given previously to around 38% of patients.

Sequenced by immunoSEQ multiplex PCR; TCRdb stores in-frame clones only, minus some. In the table there are roughly 50,000 clones, more than 85% of which are singletons. As for this clone: What it binds is unknown.

The germline CDR1 and CDR2 sequences are ENHRY and SYGVKD. CDR3 length equals 14 residues. V was pared by 0 bases and J by 4 bases, with 9 bases between. Overall study findings and caveats: Certain nonresponding patients likewise had low normalized T-cell clonal expansion. More expanded clones were seen, on average, in CD8+ T cells than in CD4+.

This receptor was taken from an adult with an advanced solid tumor such as melanoma, head and neck, liver or kidney cancer. The rearrangement links TRBV10-3 to TRBJ1-2, with D perhaps TRBD1 (5 bases). The input for sequencing was CD4+ or CD8+ T cells sorted from blood, taken in a trial of the OX40 agonist ivuxolimab. CDR3 loop: CAISESGPSYGYTF. The CDR3 coding sequence is TGTGCCATCAGTGAGTCGGGGCCCAGCTATGGCTACACCTTC.